This T cell receptor beta chain was recovered during a study of blood T cell repertoires in COVID-19 (TCRdb year 2020). Context from the whole study: Samples from collaborators originated in the United States, Italy and Spain and spanned both the acute and convalescent phases of COVID-19. The material from the prospective study consisted of cDNA or gDNA derived from T cells, B-cell-depleted T cells, or PBMCs. Deeply sampled blood TCRbeta repertoires from subjects exposed to, actively infected with, or recovered from COVID-19 were included in the dataset. The repertoires were released in a freely available public database intended as a resource for research on the immune response to SARS-CoV-2. Samples were obtained from the ongoing ImmuneRACE study (first 160 participants) and from some 1,300 subjects provided by 6 global collaborators. A de-identified subject ID, COVID-19 status, age in years and sex were almost always included in the sample metadata. Where available, HLA class I and class II types were taken from metadata supplied by the sample provider and were not determined by assay-based typing.

Here is what the overall study found, with its caveats: The amount of clinical and demographic metadata varied by source and participant and was provided uncurated.

The CDR1 and CDR2 encoded by the germline V gene are MNHEY and SVGAGI. Deletion took 4 bases off V and 6 bases off J, with a span of 8 bases between the germline ends. From the cysteine up to the phenylalanine, the CDR3 has a length of 12 residues. Only the CDR3 DNA is retained, 36 bases long and in frame from the first base. Participants in the prospective study were aged about 18 to 89 years, lived in some 24 United States geographic areas, and enrolled through a virtual design. In the prospective study, participants were assigned to cohorts based on the clinical history participants reported in a screening survey and a study questionnaire. In the prospective study, whole blood, serum and a nasopharyngeal or oropharyngeal swab were collected from each participant by mobile phlebotomists. Participants in the prospective study had the option to provide additional blood draws and questionnaires over an approximately 2-month period. Blood samples from the prospective study were shipped frozen or at room temperature prior to DNA extraction.

For this clone: Its antigen remains unidentified. Base qualities are missing; no much larger clone stands one base away.

TCRbeta CDR3 regions were amplified from genomic DNA using the immunoSEQ Assay, a bias-controlled multiplex PCR. The paper's processing steps were these. The number of nucleated cells in each sample was estimated from the amplification of reference gene primers within the assay. To quantify the absolute abundance of each unique TCRbeta CDR3 rearrangement, sequence reads were collapsed and filtered. For each sample, productive Simpson clonality was calculated by taking the square root of Simpson's diversity index across productive rearrangements. This is the immuneACCESS table as TCRdb keeps it, with only in-frame sequences that have V and J called. A part of the clones is gone; compared with another copy, unresolved V genes explain less than half, and the rest is unexplained. The V and J calls and clone size come from that table; D and trimming were worked out from the DNA. This sample has approximately 250,000 clones in its table, and about nine tenths of those were observed once. The ten largest account for 4.1% of the sample.

The rearrangement combines TRBV6-5 with TRBJ2-3; TRBD1 might be the D gene, on 5 matching bases. The receptor's source is a young woman with acute COVID-19. Sequenced sample: PBMCs or T cells enriched from blood (not recorded which). In nucleotides, the sequence is TGTGCCAGCAGTTCCGCAGGGGATACGCAGTATTTT. It specifies CASSSAGDTQYF.